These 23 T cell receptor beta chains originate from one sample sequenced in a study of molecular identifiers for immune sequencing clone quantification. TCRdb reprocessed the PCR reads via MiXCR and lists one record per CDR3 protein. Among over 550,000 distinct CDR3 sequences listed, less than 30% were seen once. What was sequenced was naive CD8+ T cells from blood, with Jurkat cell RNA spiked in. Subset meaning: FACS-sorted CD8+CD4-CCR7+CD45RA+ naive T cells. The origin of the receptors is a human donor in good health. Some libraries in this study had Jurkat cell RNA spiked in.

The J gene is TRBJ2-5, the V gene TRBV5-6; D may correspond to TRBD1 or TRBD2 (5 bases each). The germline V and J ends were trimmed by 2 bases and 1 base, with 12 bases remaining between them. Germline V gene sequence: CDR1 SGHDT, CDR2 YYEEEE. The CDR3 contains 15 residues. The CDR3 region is CASSLGDLIQETQYF. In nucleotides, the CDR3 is TGTGCCAGCAGCTTAGGGGACCTAATCCAAGAGACCCAGTACTTC.

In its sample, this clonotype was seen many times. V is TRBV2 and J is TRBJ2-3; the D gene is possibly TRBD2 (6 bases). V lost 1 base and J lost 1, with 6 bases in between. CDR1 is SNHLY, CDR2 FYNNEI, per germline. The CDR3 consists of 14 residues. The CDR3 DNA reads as TGTGCCAGCAGTGAAGGGGGGGGCACAGATACGCAGTATTTT. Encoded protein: CASSEGGGTDTQYF.

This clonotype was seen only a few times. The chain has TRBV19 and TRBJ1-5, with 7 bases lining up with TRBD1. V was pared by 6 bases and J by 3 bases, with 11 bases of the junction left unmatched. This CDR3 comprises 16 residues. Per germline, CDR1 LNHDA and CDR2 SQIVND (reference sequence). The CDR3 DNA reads TGTGCCAGTAGCCCGGGGGACAGAGGATTCAATCAGCCCCAGCATTTT. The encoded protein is CASSPGDRGFNQPQHF.

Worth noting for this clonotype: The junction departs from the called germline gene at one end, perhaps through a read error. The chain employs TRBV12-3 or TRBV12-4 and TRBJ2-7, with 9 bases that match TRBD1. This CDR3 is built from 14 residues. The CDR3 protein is CAGSVTGGEHEQYF. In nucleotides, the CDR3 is TGTGCCGGCAGTGTGACAGGGGGAGAACACGAGCAGTACTTC.

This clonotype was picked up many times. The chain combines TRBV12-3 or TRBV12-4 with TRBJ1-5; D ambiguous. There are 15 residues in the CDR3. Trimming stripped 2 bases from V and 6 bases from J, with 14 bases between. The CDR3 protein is CASSLWAGIGQPQHF. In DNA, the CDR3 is TGTGCCAGCAGTTTATGGGCGGGGATCGGTCAGCCCCAGCATTTT.

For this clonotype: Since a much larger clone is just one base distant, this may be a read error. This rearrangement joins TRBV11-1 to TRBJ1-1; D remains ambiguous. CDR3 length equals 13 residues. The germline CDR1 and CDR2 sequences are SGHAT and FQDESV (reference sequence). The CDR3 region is CASSLRQNTEASF. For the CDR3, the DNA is TGTGCCAGCAGCTTGAGGCAGAACACTGAAGCTTCCTTT.

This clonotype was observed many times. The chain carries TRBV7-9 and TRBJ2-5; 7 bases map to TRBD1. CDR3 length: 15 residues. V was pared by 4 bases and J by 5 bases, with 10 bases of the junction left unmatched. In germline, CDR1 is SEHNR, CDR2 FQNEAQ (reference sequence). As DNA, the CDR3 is TGTGCCAGCAGCTCCCTGGGCACAGGGGTGGAGACCCAGTACTTC. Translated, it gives CASSSLGTGVETQYF.

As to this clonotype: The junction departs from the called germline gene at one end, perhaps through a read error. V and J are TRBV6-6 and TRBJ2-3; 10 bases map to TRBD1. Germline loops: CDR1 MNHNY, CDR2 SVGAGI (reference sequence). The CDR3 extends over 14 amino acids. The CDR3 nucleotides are TGTGCCAGCAGTTCGGACAGGGGGAGAGATATGCAGTATTTT. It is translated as CASSSDRGRDMQYF.

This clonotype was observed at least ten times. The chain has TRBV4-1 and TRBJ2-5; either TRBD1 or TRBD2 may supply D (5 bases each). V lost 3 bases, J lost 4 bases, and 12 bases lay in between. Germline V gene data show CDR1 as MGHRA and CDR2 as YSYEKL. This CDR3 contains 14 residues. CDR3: CASSQHRDVETQYF. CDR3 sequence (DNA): TGCGCCAGCAGCCAGCACCGGGACGTAGAGACCCAGTACTTC.

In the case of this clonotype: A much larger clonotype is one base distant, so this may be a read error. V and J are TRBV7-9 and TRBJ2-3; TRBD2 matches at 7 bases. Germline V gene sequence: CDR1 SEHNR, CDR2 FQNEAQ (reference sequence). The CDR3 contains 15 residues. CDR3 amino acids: CAISSQELAAYTQYF. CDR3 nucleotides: TGTGCCATCAGCTCTCAGGAGCTAGCGGCTTATACGCAGTATTTT.

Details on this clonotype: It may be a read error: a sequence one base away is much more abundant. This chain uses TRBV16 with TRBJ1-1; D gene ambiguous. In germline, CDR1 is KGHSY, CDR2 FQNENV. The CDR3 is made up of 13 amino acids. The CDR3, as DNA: TGTGCCAGCAGCCAACGGGCCAACACTGAAGCTTCCTTT. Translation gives CASSQRANTEASF.

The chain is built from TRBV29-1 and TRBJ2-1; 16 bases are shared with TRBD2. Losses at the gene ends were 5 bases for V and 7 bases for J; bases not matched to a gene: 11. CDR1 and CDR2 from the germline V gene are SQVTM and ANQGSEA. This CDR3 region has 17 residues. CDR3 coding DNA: TGCAGCGTTTTGGGCGGAACGGGACTAGCGGGAGGGAATGAGCAGTTCTTC. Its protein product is CSVLGGTGLAGGNEQFF.

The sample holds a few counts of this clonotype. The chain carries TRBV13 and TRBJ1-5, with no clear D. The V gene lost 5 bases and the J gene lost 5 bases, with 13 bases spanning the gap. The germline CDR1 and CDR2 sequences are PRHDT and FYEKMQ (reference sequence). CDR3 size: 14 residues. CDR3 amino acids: CASSERGGHQPQHF. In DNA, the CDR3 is TGTGCCAGCAGCGAACGGGGAGGGCATCAGCCCCAGCATTTT. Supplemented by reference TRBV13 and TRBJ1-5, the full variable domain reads AAGVIQSPRHLIKEKRETATLKCYPIPRHDTVYWYQQGPGQDPQFLISFYEKMQSDKGSIPDRFSAQQFSDYHSELNMSSLELGDSALYFCASSERGGHQPQHFGDGTRLSIL.

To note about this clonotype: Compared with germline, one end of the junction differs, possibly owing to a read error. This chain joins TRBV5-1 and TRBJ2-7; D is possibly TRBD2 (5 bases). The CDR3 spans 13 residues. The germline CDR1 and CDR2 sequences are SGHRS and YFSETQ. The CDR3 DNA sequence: TGCGCCCGCACCATATTTACGGGGTACGAGCGGTGCTTC. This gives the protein CARTIFTGYERCF.

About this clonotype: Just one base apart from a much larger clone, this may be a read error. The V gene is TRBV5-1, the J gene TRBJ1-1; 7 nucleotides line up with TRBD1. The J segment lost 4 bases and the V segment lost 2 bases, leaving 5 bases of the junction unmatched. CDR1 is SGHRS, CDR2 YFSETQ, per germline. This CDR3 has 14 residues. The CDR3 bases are TGCGCCAGCAGCTTATCCAGGGGGTGCACTGAAGCTTTCTTT. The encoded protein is CASSLSRGCTEAFF.

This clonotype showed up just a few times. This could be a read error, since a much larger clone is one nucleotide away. The CDR3 DNA reads TGTGCCAGCAGCTTAGCGTGGGGGGCGGGGCCCTACAATGAGCAGTTCTTC. Amino acids: CASSLAWGAGPYNEQFF. The chain couples TRBV7-2 to TRBJ2-1, with D possibly called TRBD1 or TRBD2 (6 bases each). Trimming removed 0 bases at V and 2 bases at J, with 14 bases between. The germline CDR1 and CDR2 sequences are SGHTA and FQGNSA. The CDR3 has 17 residues.

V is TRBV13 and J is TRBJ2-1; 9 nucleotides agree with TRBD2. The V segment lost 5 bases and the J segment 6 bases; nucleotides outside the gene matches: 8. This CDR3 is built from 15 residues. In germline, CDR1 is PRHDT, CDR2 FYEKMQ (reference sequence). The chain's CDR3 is CASSPSGIGGNEQFF. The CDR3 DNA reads TGTGCCAGCAGCCCTAGCGGGATCGGAGGCAATGAGCAGTTCTTC. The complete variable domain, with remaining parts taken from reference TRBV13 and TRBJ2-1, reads AAGVIQSPRHLIKEKRETATLKCYPIPRHDTVYWYQQGPGQDPQFLISFYEKMQSDKGSIPDRFSAQQFSDYHSELNMSSLELGDSALYFCASSPSGIGGNEQFFGPGTRLTVL.

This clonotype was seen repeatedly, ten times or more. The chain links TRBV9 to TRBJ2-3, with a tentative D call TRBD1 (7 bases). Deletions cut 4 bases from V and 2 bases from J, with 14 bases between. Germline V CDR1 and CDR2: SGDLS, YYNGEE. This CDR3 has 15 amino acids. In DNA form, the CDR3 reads TGTGCCAGCAGCTGGAGGGACAGTGACACAGATACGCAGTATTTT. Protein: CASSWRDSDTDTQYF.

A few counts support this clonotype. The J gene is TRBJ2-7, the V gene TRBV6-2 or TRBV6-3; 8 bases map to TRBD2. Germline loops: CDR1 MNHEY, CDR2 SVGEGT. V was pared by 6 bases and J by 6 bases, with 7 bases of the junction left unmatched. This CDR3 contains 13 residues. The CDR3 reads CASSPGGTTEQYF. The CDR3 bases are TGTGCCAGCAGCCCGGGGGGGACTACCGAGCAGTACTTC.

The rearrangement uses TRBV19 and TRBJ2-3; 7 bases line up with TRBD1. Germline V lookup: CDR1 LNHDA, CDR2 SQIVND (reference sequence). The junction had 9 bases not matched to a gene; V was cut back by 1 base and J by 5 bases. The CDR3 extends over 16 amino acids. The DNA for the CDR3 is TGTGCCAGTAGTATAGGAGAGAGGGGGCTAGGAGATACGCAGTATTTT. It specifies CASSIGERGLGDTQYF.

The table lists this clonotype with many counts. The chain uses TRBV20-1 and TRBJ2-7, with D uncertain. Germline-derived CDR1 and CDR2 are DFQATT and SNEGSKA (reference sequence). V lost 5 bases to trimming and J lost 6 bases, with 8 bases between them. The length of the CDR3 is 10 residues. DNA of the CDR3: TGCAGTGCTTTAGCACGCGAGCAGTACTTC. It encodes CSALAREQYF.

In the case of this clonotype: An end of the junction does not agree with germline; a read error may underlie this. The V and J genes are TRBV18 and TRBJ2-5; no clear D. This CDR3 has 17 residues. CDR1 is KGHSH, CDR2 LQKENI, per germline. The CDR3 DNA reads TGTGCCAGCTCACCACCGAAAAGTGGTGTTGCTCGAGAGTCCCAGTACTTC. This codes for CASSPPKSGVARESQYF.

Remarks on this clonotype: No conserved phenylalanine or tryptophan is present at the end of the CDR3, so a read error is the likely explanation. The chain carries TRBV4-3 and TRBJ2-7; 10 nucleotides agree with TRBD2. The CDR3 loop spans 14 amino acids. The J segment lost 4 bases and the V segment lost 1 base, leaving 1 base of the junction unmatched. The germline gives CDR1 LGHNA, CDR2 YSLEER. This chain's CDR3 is CASSQGTSGYEQYL. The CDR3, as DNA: TGCGCCAGCAGCCAAGGGACTAGCGGATACGAGCAGTACCTC.